The subject of this entry is one T cell receptor beta chain. The antigen is not known. The sample is drawn from a study of identical twins. Study results and limitations: Analyses of zero insertions could, in part, be confounded by invariant MAIT and iNKT cells. Conclusions were based on cross-sectional statistical analysis, without following the same donors.

The donor group consisted entirely of healthy Caucasians. A universal primer site arose from template switching, and cDNA bore unique molecular identifiers. One entry per CDR3 protein, called by TCRdb with MiXCR from the 5' RACE reads. The table lists more than 1.5 million distinct CDR3 sequences, roughly a third of them singletons, with roughly 0.3% in the top ten. Deletions cut 5 bases from V and 5 bases from J, with 15 bases between. The germline gives CDR1 SEHNR, CDR2 FQNEAQ (reference sequence). This CDR3 region has 15 residues. The TCR sequence derives from a newborn girl in good health. The chain employs TRBV7-9 and TRBJ1-4, with D possibly matching TRBD1 (5 bases). Material: cord blood. The CDR3 reads CASSHRQPSNEKLFF. The CDR3 nucleotides are TGTGCCAGCAGCCACCGACAGCCCTCAAATGAAAAACTGTTTTTT.